A selection of T cell receptor beta chains follows, all from one sample in a study of identical twins. Each CDR3 protein is one row after TCRdb ran MiXCR on the 5' RACE reads. The sample gives 400,000 to 550,000 distinct CDR3 sequences, around 24% of which show up once; 2.9% is in the top ten. These data were likewise used in another study, on T cells expressing NK-cell markers.

The sample comprised CD4+ T cells sorted from blood. The receptors shown here come from a woman under 30 in good health. Each CDR3 is given with its conserved first and last residue. D genes are given only for firm matches.

J gene	V gene	D gene	CDR3 protein
TRBJ2-1	TRBV11-1	NA	CASGRNGASSYNEQFF
TRBJ1-2	TRBV11-2	NA	CASSSARNNYGYTF
TRBJ2-1	TRBV11-1	TRBD2	CASSFQRFLAGELGGEQFF
TRBJ2-2	TRBV24-1	NA	CATSDGDIAGANTGELFF
TRBJ2-3	TRBV24-1	NA	CATSDFRGPGDTQYF
TRBJ1-2	TRBV3-1	NA	CASSRGAVGYTF
TRBJ2-7	TRBV10-2	NA	CASSEGVQGSYEQYF
TRBJ2-1	TRBV20-1	TRBD2	CSARPGLAKSYNEQFF
TRBJ2-3	TRBV27	TRBD1	CASSSWDRELLDTQYF
TRBJ2-7	TRBV20-1	NA	CSALGGSTYEQYF
TRBJ2-7	TRBV12-3/TRBV12-4	NA	CASSPLSGTYEQYF
TRBJ2-3	TRBV6-2/TRBV6-3	NA	CASSSGEWSTDTQYF
TRBJ1-2	TRBV11-2	NA	CASSPRARGYYGYTF
TRBJ2-5	TRBV12-3/TRBV12-4	TRBD1	CASSLSPGQGWKETQYF
TRBJ2-7	TRBV20-1	NA	CSAPGRRDYEQYF
TRBJ1-5	TRBV20-1	NA	CSATDRDQPQHF
TRBJ2-7	TRBV7-9	TRBD1	CASSQVPGQGYEQYF
TRBJ1-5	TRBV6-4	NA	CASSPANPSNQPQHF
TRBJ1-2	TRBV12-3/TRBV12-4	NA	CASSLGASYGYTF
TRBJ2-1	TRBV29-1	TRBD2	CSVELAGAYNEQFF
TRBJ1-1	TRBV3-1	NA	CASSQRQRSKAFF
TRBJ2-1	TRBV4-2	NA	CASSPVGHDSYNEQFF
TRBJ2-7	TRBV20-1	TRBD1	CSARRQGAYSYEQYF
TRBJ1-1	TRBV20-1	NA	CSARDARADTEAFF
TRBJ2-2	TRBV5-6	TRBD1	CASSPGFRGRIGELFF
TRBJ1-5	TRBV6-6	NA	CASSYSGNRDPHF
TRBJ2-2	TRBV19	NA	CASRRWVSGNTGELFF
TRBJ2-2	TRBV11-2	TRBD2	CASTPNSGRATNTGELFF
TRBJ1-6	TRBV7-3	TRBD1	CASSSTGAHNSPLHF
TRBJ2-1	TRBV27	TRBD2	CASRKGAGGGLEQFF
TRBJ2-7	TRBV5-4	NA	CASSGKEGYEQYF
TRBJ2-2	TRBV7-8	NA	CASSLGSSRGELFF
TRBJ1-1	TRBV7-6	NA	CASSLMGRKKYTEAFF
TRBJ2-3	TRBV11-2	NA	CASTYRRPTDTQYF
TRBJ2-3	TRBV24-1	NA	CATSDRGGQSTDTQYF
TRBJ2-7	TRBV12-3/TRBV12-4	NA	CASSWGGYEQYF
TRBJ2-7	TRBV27	NA	CASSAKQGFSYEQYF
TRBJ2-6	TRBV3-1	NA	CASSQGPSSGANVLTF
TRBJ2-1	TRBV20-1	NA	CSAEERRGGSYNEQFF
TRBJ2-5	TRBV3-1	NA	CASSQRSGDQETQYF
TRBJ2-5	TRBV12-3/TRBV12-4	TRBD2	CASSFGGRETQYF
TRBJ2-7	TRBV9	TRBD2	CASSPDQRGVNEQYF
TRBJ2-3	TRBV5-1	NA	CASSFADRTDTQYF
TRBJ1-1	TRBV29-1	TRBD1	CSVEKRTGNTEAFF
TRBJ2-1	TRBV5-1	NA	CASSSGDPDDEQFF
TRBJ2-1	TRBV11-3	NA	CASSLMGSTANEQFF
TRBJ2-5	TRBV5-6	TRBD1	CASSSDPTGGGETQYF
TRBJ2-7	TRBV12-3/TRBV12-4	NA	CASSFRPEFEQYF
TRBJ2-5	TRBV29-1	NA	CSVARTTYQETQYF
TRBJ1-5	TRBV10-2	NA	CASSSLVQGYNQPQHF
TRBJ2-1	TRBV10-3	NA	CAITPVRGNEQFF
TRBJ2-3	TRBV7-9	NA	CATSLGTDTQYF